This T cell receptor beta chain was profiled in a study of regulatory T cells in long-lasting Graves disease (dated by TCRdb to about 2021). Notes on the research overall: Antithyroid drugs had been taken for less than 3 months by newly diagnosed Graves' disease patients. Peripheral blood TCR sequencing and RNA sequencing compared persistent Graves' disease patients with newly diagnosed Graves' disease patients. The study took place in China and was registered as a clinical trial. A total of 33 samples were covered by TCR sequencing, comprising some 13 persistent and around 20 newly diagnosed Graves' disease patients.

The sample's time point label, in plain terms: newly diagnosed GD, antithyroid drugs for less than 3 months. RNA was extracted from PBMCs in TRIzol for both TCR sequencing and RNA sequencing. The diagnosis of Graves' disease followed American Thyroid Association guidelines. Patients were recruited from an endocrinology department in Xi'an, China. Each patient gave approximately 10 milliliters of peripheral blood, collected in an EDTA anticoagulant tube. Ficoll Paque Plus density gradient separation was used to isolate PBMCs, and no further T cell sorting was done. An Agilent 2100 Bioanalyzer and agarose gel were used to check RNA quality, and a NanoDrop 2000 was used to measure RNA concentration. The library came from multiplex PCR. Sequencing was performed on an Illumina HiSeq 4000. TCR beta libraries were built with iRepertoire HTBI primers and Arm-PCR amplification of CDR3 regions. Before sequencing, the PCR products went through gel purification. On the study's bioinformatics: Across samples, fewer than 70 TRBV and 14 TRBJ segments were identified and used for gene usage analysis of CDR3 amino acid clonotypes. COPE and FqMerger were used to merge filtered high-quality paired reads into contigs. BLAST was used to align contigs to IMGT TRBV, TRBD and TRBJ reference genes, and CDR3 was defined according to IMGT. Any clonotype with a frequency above 0.1% was counted as a highly expanded clone. Shannon entropy served as the measure of repertoire diversity, while the Gini coefficient captured V-J evenness. Clonotypes shared by more than one individual were considered public. Using fastp at Q25 and MiXCR, TCRdb reprocessed the public reads and kept productive beta chains. CDR3 protein sequences are deduplicated, and each keeps its most common genes and DNA. TCRdb's processing, not the authors', yielded these V and J calls. The sample table holds 400,000 to 500,000 distinct CDR3 sequences, of which approximately 15% were seen once. Roughly a sixth of the sample is taken by the ten largest.

The full study reports these points: A larger number of public clonotypes was shared among persistent patients (about 2,700) than among newly diagnosed patients (around 890). Only the TCR beta chain was sequenced and analyzed. The authors acknowledged the small sample size as a limitation that may reduce accuracy. Peripheral blood alone was examined, since thyroid tissue, which constituted the primary lesion, could not be accessed. Compared with newly diagnosed patients, patients with persistent Graves' disease had lower TCR Shannon entropy and fewer highly expanded clones, which suggests clonal expansion.

This clonotype came up many times. It lacks a known antigen. Base qualities are not at hand, and no much larger clone is one base apart. The data also belong to a second study, concerning T cells in Graves' hyperthyroidism and ophthalmopathy. Looking at the second paper: Graves' hyperthyroidism was defined as stable when no progression to ophthalmopathy occurred over 18 months of follow-up. Hyperthyroidism patients were newly diagnosed, had a disease duration of under 2 months, and were aged 18 to 65 years. Exclusion was applied to patients with uncontrolled infections, other autoimmune diseases, pregnancy or lactation. Clinical symptoms, serum thyroxine and TRAb, thyroid ultrasound, and orbital computed tomography formed the basis for the diagnoses. The first round of RT-PCR for the TCR CDR3 was performed with the HTBI primer set and the Qiagen OneStep RT-PCR kit. Most expanded thyroid clonotypes (frequency above 0.001) were also detected in blood, a finding suggesting that blood repertoires may reflect thyroid immune responses. In cross-validation, a model built on a 13 V-J signature told ophthalmopathy apart from stable hyperthyroidism with 85% to 90% sensitivity and approximately 81% specificity, and in testing the same model reached 80%/75%. In validation, the model predicted progression to ophthalmopathy a median of roughly 6.1 months before onset, with roughly 70% sensitivity and 72.22% specificity. A discovery cohort of about a hundred patients, roughly 45 with Graves' ophthalmopathy and approximately 55 with stable Graves' hyperthyroidism, was used to find distinguishing TCR V-J signatures. Whether ophthalmopathy could be predicted prospectively was tested in an independent validation cohort made up of 18 hyperthyroidism patients plus 17 patients who later progressed to ophthalmopathy. For training and testing, the roughly 100 patients in the discovery cohort were randomly divided in a 7:3 ratio. The study also compared thyroid tissue and blood T-cell repertoires from several Graves' hyperthyroidism patients. After sampling, hyperthyroidism patients received methimazole starting at 30 mg daily, and ophthalmopathy patients received high-dose intravenous methylprednisolone. A second multiplex PCR round built the libraries, followed by size selection and purification. Libraries were sequenced paired-end with 100 bp reads on an Illumina HiSeq2000. SOAPnuke was used to process the raw data, with reads discarded if the reads contained adapters or uncalled bases, had a mean Phred below 15, or lacked an exact constant-primer or identifier match. COPE v1.2.5 was used to merge the high-quality paired reads, and each unique nucleotide sequence was defined as a clonotype. Clonotypes were aligned to IMGT TRBV, TRBD and TRBJ reference segments using MiTCR v1.1. The analysis was restricted to V-J combinations with a frequency above 0.0001, which together covered just over 98% of the repertoires. A TCS score was defined as the ratio between F50 (clonal expansion) and ExV (chaos), using BLOSUM62-based TCRdist between CDR3 peptides within each V-J. Welch's t-statistics and random forest reduced fewer than 550 V-J features to 13, which were used in a naive Bayes classifier (R e1071). No statistical method was used to set the sample size in advance, and investigators knew the group allocation. According to the paper, TCR Vbeta CDR3 sequencing was carried out on 135 peripheral blood samples, which came from 40 to 45 ophthalmopathy, around 75 hyperthyroidism and roughly 17 progressor patients.

The specimen was peripheral blood mononuclear cells (PBMCs), collected at new diagnosis, from a patient treated with antithyroid drugs. The clonotype originates from a woman between 45 and 60 years old with Graves disease. Donor details come from another sample of the same person, matched by shared clones.

The sequenced DNA is TGTGCCATACGACTAGCGAACGCCTACGAGCAGTACTTC. It translates as CAIRLANAYEQYF. The rearrangement joined TRBV6-1 to TRBJ2-7, with TRBD2 matching 8 junction bases. Ends trimmed: V by 10 bases, J by 2 bases; bases unmatched to a gene: 7. Reading from cysteine to phenylalanine, the CDR3 counts 13 amino acids. This entry keeps only the CDR3 DNA: 39 bases, framed from base 1. For CDR1 and CDR2, the germline V gene lists MNHNS and SASEGT.